These 19 T cell receptor beta chains came from one sample sequenced in a study of T-cell reconstitution after alpha-beta-depleted transplantation in children. Unique molecular identifiers were used to barcode this TCRbeta library. MiXCR, applied by TCRdb to the PCR reads, yields one record per CDR3 protein. This table holds approximately 490,000 distinct CDR3 sequences, roughly an eighth found once. The sample was PBMCs from the stem cell graft donor, taken from the stem cell graft. Source of these receptors: a human donor who donated a stem cell graft to a child with combined immunodeficiency.

This chain uses TRBV12-3 or TRBV12-4 with TRBJ2-3; 7 bases match TRBD1. This CDR3 is built from 13 residues. J was trimmed by 6 bases and V by 8 bases; bases with no gene match: 8. Written as DNA, the CDR3 is TGTGCCAGCCGACAGGGACCGTGGGATACGCAGTATTTT. Translated: CASRQGPWDTQYF.

At least ten counts were recorded for this clonotype. The V and J genes are TRBV12-3 or TRBV12-4 and TRBJ1-1; D gene uncertain. Trimming stripped 6 bases from V and 0 bases from J, with 8 bases between. The CDR3 is made up of 13 amino acids. CDR3 in DNA: TGTGCCAGCAGGGGAGGCATGAACACTGAAGCTTTCTTT. Encoded protein: CASRGGMNTEAFF.

In its sample, this clonotype was seen a few times. The chain couples TRBV12-3 or TRBV12-4 to TRBJ2-5, with D perhaps given as TRBD1 or TRBD2 (7 bases each). The germline V and J ends were trimmed by 3 bases and 7 bases, with 18 bases remaining between them. The CDR3 runs 15 residues. CDR3 bases: TGTGCCAGCAGTTTCTTCAGGGGGGGAGACGCGACCCAGTACTTC. Translation gives CASSFFRGGDATQYF.

The table lists this clonotype with many counts. The rearrangement uses TRBV5-1 and TRBJ2-1; D gene uncertain. The CDR3 covers 13 residues. The germline CDR1 and CDR2 sequences are SGHRS and YFSETQ. V was trimmed by 0 bases and J by 9 bases, leaving 10 bases between them. CDR3 in DNA: TGCGCCAGCAGCTTGGGGTCATCGGGTGAGCAGTTCTTC. This translates into CASSLGSSGEQFF.

This clonotype was observed a few times. The V call is TRBV24-1, the J call TRBJ2-2, with a weak D call TRBD2 (6 bases). Germline CDR1 is KGHDR and CDR2 is SFDVKD. V was clipped by 9 bases and J by 5 bases, with 9 bases between them. There are 12 residues in the CDR3. The CDR3 DNA is TGTGCCACCGCCCGGGAGACCGGGGAGCTGTTTTTT. This encodes CATARETGELFF.

The rearrangement links TRBV5-1 to TRBJ1-1; the match to TRBD1 covers 8 bases. Germline V gene lookup returns CDR1 SGHRS and CDR2 YFSETQ. This CDR3 has 16 amino acids. Trimming cost V 1 base and J 6 bases; bases outside gene matches: 11. CDR3 protein: CASSLNTAGQESEAFF. The CDR3 coding sequence is TGCGCCAGCAGCTTGAATACCGCGGGACAGGAATCTGAAGCTTTCTTT.

This clonotype was detected a few times. The rearrangement joins TRBV20-1 to TRBJ1-1; a possible D gene is TRBD1 (6 bases). CDR1 and CDR2 from the germline V gene are DFQATT and SNEGSKA (reference sequence). Trimming stripped 3 bases from V and 3 bases from J, with 14 bases between. The CDR3 consists of 14 residues. CDR3 sequence (DNA): TGCAGTGCTAGTTCCCCGGGACACCACACTGAAGCTTTCTTT. It is translated as CSASSPGHHTEAFF.

This chain connects TRBV10-3 to TRBJ2-7; perhaps TRBD2 as D (6 bases). The ends were cut back, 4 bases at V and 4 bases at J, with 14 bases in the middle. Germline CDR1 ENHRY, CDR2 SYGVKD. The CDR3 covers 14 residues. DNA for the CDR3: TGTGCCATCAGTGTTGGGGCCCGGGGGTACGAGCAGTACTTC. Residues: CAISVGARGYEQYF.

This clonotype occurred a few times. The V call is TRBV7-2, the J call TRBJ2-3, with no clear D. This CDR3 region has 15 residues. Deletions cut 5 bases from V and 2 bases from J, with 14 bases between. Germline V gene sequence: CDR1 SGHTA, CDR2 FQGNSA. The CDR3 bases are TGTGCCAGCAGCGCTACCGGCTCGTACACAGATACGCAGTATTTT. It translates to CASSATGSYTDTQYF. Together with reference TRBV7-2 and TRBJ2-3, the CDR3 gives the full variable domain: GAGVSQSPSNKVTEKGKDVELRCDPISGHTALYWYRQSLGQGLEFLIYFQGNSAPDKSGLPSDRFSAERTGGSVSTLTIQRTQQEDSAVYLCASSATGSYTDTQYFGPGTRLTVL.

At least ten counts were recorded for this clonotype. This chain joins TRBV7-2 and TRBJ1-2; 7 bases are a match to TRBD1. Germline V gene sequence: CDR1 SGHTA, CDR2 FQGNSA. Unmatched junction bases numbered 6, after V lost 5 bases and J lost 6 bases. The CDR3 spans 13 residues. The CDR3 DNA follows: TGTGCCAGCAGCCCTACACAGGGGAATGGCTACACCTTC. Protein product: CASSPTQGNGYTF.

There are a few counts of this clonotype. The chain employs TRBV5-6 and TRBJ2-2; D may correspond to TRBD1 or TRBD2 (5 bases each). Germline V gene sequence: CDR1 SGHDT, CDR2 YYEEEE. The CDR3 has 13 amino acids. The V end lost 4 bases, the J end lost 9 bases, and 13 bases lay between the germline ends. The CDR3 sequence is CASSLGPRRELFF. CDR3 nucleotides: TGTGCCAGCAGCCTGGGACCGAGGAGGGAGCTGTTTTTT. Variable domain in full (rest from reference TRBV5-6 and TRBJ2-2): DAGVTQSPTHLIKTRGQQVTLRCSPKSGHDTVSWYQQALGQGPQFIFQYYEEEERQRGNFPDRFSGHQFPNYSSELNVNALLLGDSALYLCASSLGPRRELFFGEGSRLTVL.

At least ten counts were recorded for this clonotype. The J gene is TRBJ2-1, the V gene TRBV6-2 or TRBV6-3, with TRBD2 identical over 10 bases. V shed 7 bases, J shed 5 bases, and the junction held 5 bases outside the gene matches. Germline V CDR1 and CDR2: MNHEY, SVGEGT. This CDR3 is built from 14 residues. As DNA, the CDR3 is TGTGCCAGCAATAGAGCGGGGGGGAACAATGAGCAGTTCTTC. Encoded protein: CASNRAGGNNEQFF.

The chain has TRBV5-1 and TRBJ2-7; 10 bases are a match to TRBD1. The junction had 5 bases not matched to a gene; V was cut back by 0 bases and J by 2 bases. Germline assignment: CDR1 SGHRS and CDR2 YFSETQ. The CDR3 is 16 residues long. The CDR3 DNA sequence: TGCGCCAGCAGCTTGGCCTTCGGACAGGGGGCCTACGAGCAGTACTTC. Translation: CASSLAFGQGAYEQYF. Combining the CDR3 with reference TRBV5-1 and TRBJ2-7 gives the whole variable domain KAGVTQTPRYLIKTRGQQVTLSCSPISGHRSVSWYQQTPGQGLQFLFEYFSETQRNKGNFPGRFSGRQFSNSRSEMNVSTLELGDSALYLCASSLAFGQGAYEQYFGPGTRLTVT.

This clonotype was seen many times. The genes are TRBV5-4 and TRBJ2-1; 7 positions agree with TRBD2. J was trimmed by 4 bases and V by 4 bases; bases with no gene match: 11. Germline V gene lookup returns CDR1 SGHNT and CDR2 YYREEE (reference sequence). The CDR3 consists of 16 residues. CDR3 loop: CASSGRQLADYNEQFF. The CDR3 nucleotides are TGTGCCAGCAGCGGTAGGCAGCTAGCGGATTACAATGAGCAGTTCTTC.

This chain uses TRBV11-2 with TRBJ2-1; D is unresolved. This CDR3 region has 12 residues. Trimming cost V 10 bases and J 8 bases, with 15 bases left between them. Germline V gene sequence: CDR1 SGHAT, CDR2 FQNNGV. The CDR3 bases are TGTGCCACCTCTAAGGGATATGATGAGCAGTTCTTC. It codes for CATSKGYDEQFF.

The rearrangement links TRBV20-1 to TRBJ1-1; D remains unclear. The germline V and J ends were trimmed by 5 bases and 0 bases, with 4 bases remaining between them. Germline assignment: CDR1 DFQATT and CDR2 SNEGSKA (reference sequence). This CDR3 comprises 11 residues. CDR3 coding DNA: TGCAGTGCTTATATGAACACTGAAGCTTTCTTT. Protein: CSAYMNTEAFF.

This clonotype was detected only a few times. V usage is TRBV18 and J usage is TRBJ2-2; D call uncertain. The CDR3 covers 14 residues. In germline, CDR1 is KGHSH, CDR2 LQKENI. V lost 5 bases and J 10 bases, leaving 17 bases between the germline ends. The CDR3 region is CASSKRVGPEELFF. CDR3 nucleotides: TGTGCCAGCTCAAAAAGGGTCGGACCTGAGGAGCTGTTTTTT.

This clonotype occurred many times. V is TRBV12-3 or TRBV12-4 and J is TRBJ2-3; D uncertain. The germline V and J ends were trimmed by 6 bases and 6 bases, with 13 bases remaining between them. The CDR3 spans 13 residues. CDR3 amino acids: CASRILSGDTQYF. The CDR3 DNA follows: TGTGCCAGCAGAATCCTATCTGGGGATACGCAGTATTTT.

This clonotype was recorded a few times. The chain joins TRBV28 to TRBJ1-1; 7 nucleotides line up with TRBD1. Germline CDR1 and CDR2: MDHEN and SYDVKM. V gave up 1 base and J gave up 2 bases; unmatched junction bases: 13. CDR3 length: 18 residues. Here the CDR3 reads CASSLLWGGTATNTEAFF. The CDR3 nucleotides are TGTGCCAGCAGTTTATTATGGGGGGGGACAGCGACCAACACTGAAGCTTTCTTT.